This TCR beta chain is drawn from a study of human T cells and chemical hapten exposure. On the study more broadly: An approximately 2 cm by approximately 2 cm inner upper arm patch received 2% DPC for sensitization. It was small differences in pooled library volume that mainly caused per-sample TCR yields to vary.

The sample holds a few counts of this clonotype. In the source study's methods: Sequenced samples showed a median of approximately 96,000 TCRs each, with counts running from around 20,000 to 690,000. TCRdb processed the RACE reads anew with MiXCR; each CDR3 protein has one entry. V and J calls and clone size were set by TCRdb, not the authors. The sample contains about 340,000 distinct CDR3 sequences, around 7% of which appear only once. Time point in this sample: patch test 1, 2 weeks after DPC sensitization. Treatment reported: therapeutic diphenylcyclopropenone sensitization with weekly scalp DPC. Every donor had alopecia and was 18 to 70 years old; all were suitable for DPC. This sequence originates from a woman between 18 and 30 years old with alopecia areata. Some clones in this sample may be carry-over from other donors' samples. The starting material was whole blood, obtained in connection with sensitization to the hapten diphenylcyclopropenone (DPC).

The CDR3 reads CSAREHPVEEKLFF. The CDR3 nucleotides are TGCAGTGCTAGAGAACATCCAGTTGAAGAAAAACTGTTTTTT. This chain connects TRBV20-1 to TRBJ1-4; no firm D call. The CDR3 covers 14 residues. V lost 0 bases and J lost 8, with 13 bases in between. Germline assignment: CDR1 DFQATT and CDR2 SNEGSKA (reference sequence).